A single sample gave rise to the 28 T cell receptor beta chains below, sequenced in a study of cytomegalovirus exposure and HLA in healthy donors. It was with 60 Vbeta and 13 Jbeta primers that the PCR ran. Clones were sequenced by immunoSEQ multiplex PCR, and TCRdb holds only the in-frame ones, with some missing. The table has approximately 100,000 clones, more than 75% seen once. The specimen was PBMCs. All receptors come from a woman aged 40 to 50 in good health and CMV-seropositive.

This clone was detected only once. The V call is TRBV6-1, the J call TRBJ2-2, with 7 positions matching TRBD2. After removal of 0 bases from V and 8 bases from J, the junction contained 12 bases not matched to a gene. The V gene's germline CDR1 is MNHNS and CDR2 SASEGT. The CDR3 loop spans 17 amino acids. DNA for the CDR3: TGTGCCAGCAGTGAAGCGGGGAGGGGAGAAGCCCGGGGGGAGCTGTTTTTT. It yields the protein CASSEAGRGEARGELFF.

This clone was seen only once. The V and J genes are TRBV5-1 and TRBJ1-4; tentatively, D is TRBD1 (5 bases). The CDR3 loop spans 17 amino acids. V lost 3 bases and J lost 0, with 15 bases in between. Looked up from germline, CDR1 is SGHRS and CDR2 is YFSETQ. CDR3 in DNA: TGCGCCAGCAGCTACGGTTCCCCGGGGGCAACTAATGAAAAACTGTTTTTT. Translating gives CASSYGSPGATNEKLFF. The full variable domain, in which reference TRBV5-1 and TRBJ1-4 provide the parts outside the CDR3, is KAGVTQTPRYLIKTRGQQVTLSCSPISGHRSVSWYQQTPGQGLQFLFEYFSETQRNKGNFPGRFSGRQFSNSRSEMNVSTLELGDSALYLCASSYGSPGATNEKLFFGSGTQLSVL.

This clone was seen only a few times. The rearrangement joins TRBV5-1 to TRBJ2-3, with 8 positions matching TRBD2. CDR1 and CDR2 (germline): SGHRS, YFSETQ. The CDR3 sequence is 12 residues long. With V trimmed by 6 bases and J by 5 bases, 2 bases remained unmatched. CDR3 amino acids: CASTREGDTQYF. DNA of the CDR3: TGCGCCAGCACCCGGGAGGGAGATACGCAGTATTTT.

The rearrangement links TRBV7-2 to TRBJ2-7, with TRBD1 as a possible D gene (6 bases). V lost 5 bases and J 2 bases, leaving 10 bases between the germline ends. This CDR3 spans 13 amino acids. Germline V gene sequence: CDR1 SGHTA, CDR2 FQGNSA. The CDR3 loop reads CASSHRETYEQYF. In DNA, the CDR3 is TGTGCCAGCAGCCACAGGGAAACCTACGAGCAGTACTTC.

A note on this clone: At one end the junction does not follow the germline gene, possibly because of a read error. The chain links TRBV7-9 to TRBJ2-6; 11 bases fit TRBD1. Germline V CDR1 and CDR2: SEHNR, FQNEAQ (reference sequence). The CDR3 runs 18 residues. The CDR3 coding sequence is TGTTCCAGCAGCTTTGTGGACAGGGGGCGATCTGGGGCCAACGTCCTGACTTTC. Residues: CSSSFVDRGRSGANVLTF.

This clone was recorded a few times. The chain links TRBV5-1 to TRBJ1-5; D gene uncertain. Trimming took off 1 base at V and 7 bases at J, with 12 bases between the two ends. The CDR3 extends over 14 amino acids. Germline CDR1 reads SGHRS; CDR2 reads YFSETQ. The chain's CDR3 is CASSLMEGGQPQHF. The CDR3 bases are TGCGCCAGCAGCTTGATGGAGGGAGGCCAGCCCCAGCATTTT.

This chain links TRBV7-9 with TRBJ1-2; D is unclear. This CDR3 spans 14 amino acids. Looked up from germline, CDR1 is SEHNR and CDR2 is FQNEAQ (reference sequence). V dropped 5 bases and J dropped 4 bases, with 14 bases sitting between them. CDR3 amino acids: CASSPHPGGYGYTF. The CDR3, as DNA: TGTGCCAGCAGCCCGCACCCGGGAGGCTATGGCTACACCTTC.

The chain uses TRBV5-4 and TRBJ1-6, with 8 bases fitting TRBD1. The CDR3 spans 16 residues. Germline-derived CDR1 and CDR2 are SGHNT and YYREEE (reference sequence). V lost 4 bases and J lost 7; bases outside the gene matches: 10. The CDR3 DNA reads TGTGCCAGCAGCACGGAATTGACAGGGGTGAATTCACCCCTCCACTTT. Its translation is CASSTELTGVNSPLHF.

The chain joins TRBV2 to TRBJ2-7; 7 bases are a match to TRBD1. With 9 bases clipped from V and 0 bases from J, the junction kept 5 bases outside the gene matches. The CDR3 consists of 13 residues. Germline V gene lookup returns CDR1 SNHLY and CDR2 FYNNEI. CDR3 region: CARPDRASYEQYF. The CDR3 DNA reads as TGTGCCAGACCCGACAGGGCCTCCTACGAGCAGTACTTC. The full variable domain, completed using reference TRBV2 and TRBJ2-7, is EPEVTQTPSHQVTQMGQEVILRCVPISNHLYFYWYRQILGQKVEFLVSFYNNEISEKSEIFDDQFSVERPDGSNFTLKIRSTKLEDSAMYFCARPDRASYEQYFGPGTRLTVT.

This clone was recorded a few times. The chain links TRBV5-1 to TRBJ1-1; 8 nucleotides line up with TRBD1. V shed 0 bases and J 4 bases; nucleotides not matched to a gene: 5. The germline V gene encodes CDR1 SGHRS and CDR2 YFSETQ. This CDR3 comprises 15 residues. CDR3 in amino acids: CASSLDRGRGTEAFF. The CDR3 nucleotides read TGCGCCAGCAGCTTGGACAGGGGGAGGGGCACTGAAGCTTTCTTT.

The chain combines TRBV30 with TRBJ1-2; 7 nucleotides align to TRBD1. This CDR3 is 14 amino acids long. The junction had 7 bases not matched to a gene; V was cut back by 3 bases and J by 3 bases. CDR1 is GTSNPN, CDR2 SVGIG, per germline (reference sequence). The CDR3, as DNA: TGTGCCTGGAGGTGGAGGGGGCAGGACTATGGCTACACCTTC. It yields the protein CAWRWRGQDYGYTF.

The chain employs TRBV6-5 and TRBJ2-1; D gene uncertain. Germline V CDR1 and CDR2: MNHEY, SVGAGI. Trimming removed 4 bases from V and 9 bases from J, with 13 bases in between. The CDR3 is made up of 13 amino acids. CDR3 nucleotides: TGTGCCAGCAGTTCCTCCCCCCTCGGTGAGCAGTTCTTC. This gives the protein CASSSSPLGEQFF.

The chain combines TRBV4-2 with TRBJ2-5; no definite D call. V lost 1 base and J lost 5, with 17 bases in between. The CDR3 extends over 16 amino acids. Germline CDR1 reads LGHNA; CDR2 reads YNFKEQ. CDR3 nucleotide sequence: TGTGCCAGCAGCCAAGCGGTCACAGACAACGCGGAGACCCAGTACTTC. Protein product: CASSQAVTDNAETQYF.

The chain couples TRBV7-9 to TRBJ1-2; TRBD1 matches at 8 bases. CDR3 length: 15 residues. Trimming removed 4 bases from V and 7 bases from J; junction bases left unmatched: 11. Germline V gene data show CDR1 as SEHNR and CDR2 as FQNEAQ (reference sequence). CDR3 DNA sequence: TGTGCCAGCAGCTCCTGGACAGGGCCCCAGAGTGGCTACACCTTC. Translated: CASSSWTGPQSGYTF. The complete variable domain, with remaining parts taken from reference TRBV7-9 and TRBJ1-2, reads DTGVSQNPRHKITKRGQNVTFRCDPISEHNRLYWYRQTLGQGPEFLTYFQNEAQLEKSRLLSDRFSAERPKGSFSTLEIQRTEQGDSAMYLCASSSWTGPQSGYTFGSGTRLTVV.

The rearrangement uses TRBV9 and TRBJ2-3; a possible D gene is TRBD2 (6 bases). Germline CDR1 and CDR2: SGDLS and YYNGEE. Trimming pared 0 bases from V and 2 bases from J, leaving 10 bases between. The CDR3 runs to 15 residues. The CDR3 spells CASSVDSGFTDTQYF. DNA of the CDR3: TGTGCCAGCAGCGTAGATAGCGGATTCACAGATACGCAGTATTTT. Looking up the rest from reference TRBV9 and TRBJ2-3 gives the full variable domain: DSGVTQTPKHLITATGQRVTLRCSPRSGDLSVYWYQQSLDQGLQFLIQYYNGEERAKGNILERFSAQQFPDLHSELNLSSLELGDSALYFCASSVDSGFTDTQYFGPGTRLTVL.

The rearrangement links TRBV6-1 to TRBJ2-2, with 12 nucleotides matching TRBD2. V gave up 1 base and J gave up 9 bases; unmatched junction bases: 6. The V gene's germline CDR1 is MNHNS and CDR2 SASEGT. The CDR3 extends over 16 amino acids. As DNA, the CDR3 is TGTGCCAGCAGTGAAGTTGCTAGCGGGGGGGCCCGGGAGCTGTTTTTT. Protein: CASSEVASGGARELFF.

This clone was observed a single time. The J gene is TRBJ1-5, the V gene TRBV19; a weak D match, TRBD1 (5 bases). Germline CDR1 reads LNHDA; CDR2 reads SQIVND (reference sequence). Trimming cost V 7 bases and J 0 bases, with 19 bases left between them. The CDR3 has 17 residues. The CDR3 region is CASITPGGTYSNQPQHF. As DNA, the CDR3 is TGTGCCAGTATCACCCCCGGGGGAACATATAGCAATCAGCCCCAGCATTTT.

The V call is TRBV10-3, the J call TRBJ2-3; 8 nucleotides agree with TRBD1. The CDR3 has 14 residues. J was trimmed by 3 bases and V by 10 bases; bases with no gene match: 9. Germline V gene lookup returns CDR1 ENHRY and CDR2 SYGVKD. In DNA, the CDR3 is TGTGCCACCCGTGCCCAGGGGGCAACAGATACGCAGTATTTT. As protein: CATRAQGATDTQYF.

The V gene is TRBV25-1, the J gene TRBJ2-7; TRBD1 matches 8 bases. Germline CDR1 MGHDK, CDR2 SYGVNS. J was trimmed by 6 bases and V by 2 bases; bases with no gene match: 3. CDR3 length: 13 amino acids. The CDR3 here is CASSEGQGSEQYF. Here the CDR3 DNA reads TGTGCCAGCAGTGAAGGACAGGGATCCGAGCAGTACTTC.

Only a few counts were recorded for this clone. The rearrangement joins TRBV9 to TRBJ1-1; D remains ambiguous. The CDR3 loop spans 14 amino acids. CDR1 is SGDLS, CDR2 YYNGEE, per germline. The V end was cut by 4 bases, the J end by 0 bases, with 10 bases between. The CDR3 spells CASSHGGLNTEAFF. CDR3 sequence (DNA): TGTGCCAGCAGCCACGGAGGGTTGAACACTGAAGCTTTCTTT.

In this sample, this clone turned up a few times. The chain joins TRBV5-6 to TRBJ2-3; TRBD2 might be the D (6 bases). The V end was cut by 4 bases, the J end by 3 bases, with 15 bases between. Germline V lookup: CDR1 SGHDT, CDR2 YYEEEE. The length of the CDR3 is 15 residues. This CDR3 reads CASSVREWYTDTQYF. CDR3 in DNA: TGTGCCAGCAGCGTCCGGGAGTGGTATACAGATACGCAGTATTTT.

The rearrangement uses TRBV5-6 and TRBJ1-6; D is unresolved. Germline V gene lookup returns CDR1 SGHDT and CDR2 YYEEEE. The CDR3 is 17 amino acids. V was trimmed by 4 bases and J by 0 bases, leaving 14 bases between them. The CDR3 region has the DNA TGTGCCAGCAGCGCGGGCCCTCCGAGCTCCTATAATTCACCCCTCCACTTT. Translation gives CASSAGPPSSYNSPLHF. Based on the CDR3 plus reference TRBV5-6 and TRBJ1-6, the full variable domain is DAGVTQSPTHLIKTRGQQVTLRCSPKSGHDTVSWYQQALGQGPQFIFQYYEEEERQRGNFPDRFSGHQFPNYSSELNVNALLLGDSALYLCASSAGPPSSYNSPLHFGNGTRLTVT.

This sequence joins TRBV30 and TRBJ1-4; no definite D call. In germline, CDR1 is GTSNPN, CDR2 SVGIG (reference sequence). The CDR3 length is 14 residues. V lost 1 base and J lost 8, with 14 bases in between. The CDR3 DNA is TGTGCCTGGAGTGCAAGCCCCCTGTACGAAAAACTGTTTTTT. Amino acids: CAWSASPLYEKLFF.

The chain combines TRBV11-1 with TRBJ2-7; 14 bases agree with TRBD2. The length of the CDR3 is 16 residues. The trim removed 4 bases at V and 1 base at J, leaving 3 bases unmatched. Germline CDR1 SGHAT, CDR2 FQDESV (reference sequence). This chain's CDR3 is CASSWTSGGLSYEQYF. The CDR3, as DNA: TGTGCCAGCAGCTGGACTAGCGGGGGGCTGTCCTACGAGCAGTACTTC.

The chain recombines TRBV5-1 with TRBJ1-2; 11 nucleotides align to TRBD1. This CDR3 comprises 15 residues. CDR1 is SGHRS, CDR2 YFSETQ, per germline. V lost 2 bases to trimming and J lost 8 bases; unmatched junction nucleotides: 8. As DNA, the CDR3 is TGCGCCAGCAGCTTAACCGGGACAGGGGGTCTAGGCTACACCTTC. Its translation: CASSLTGTGGLGYTF.

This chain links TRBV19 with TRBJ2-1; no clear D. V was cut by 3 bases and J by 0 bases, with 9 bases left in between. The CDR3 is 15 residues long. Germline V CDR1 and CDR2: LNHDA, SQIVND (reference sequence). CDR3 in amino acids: CASSMVLSSYNEQFF. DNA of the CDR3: TGTGCCAGTAGTATGGTCTTGAGCTCCTACAATGAGCAGTTCTTC.

CDR3 in amino acids: CASSLQEANTGELFF. In DNA form, the CDR3 reads TGCGCCAGCAGCTTGCAGGAGGCGAACACCGGGGAGCTGTTTTTT. The chain is built from TRBV5-1 and TRBJ2-2; D is perhaps TRBD2 (5 bases). This CDR3 is built from 15 residues. Germline V gene sequence: CDR1 SGHRS, CDR2 YFSETQ. The germline V and J ends were trimmed by 1 base and 0 bases, with 7 bases remaining between them.

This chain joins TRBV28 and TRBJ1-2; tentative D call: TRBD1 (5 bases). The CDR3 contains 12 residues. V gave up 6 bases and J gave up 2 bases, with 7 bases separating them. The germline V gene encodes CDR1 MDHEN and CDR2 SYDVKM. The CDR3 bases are TGTGCCAGCAGGGGGGGAAACTATGGCTACACCTTC. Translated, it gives CASRGGNYGYTF.